The entry that follows covers one T cell receptor beta chain sequence. Germline V gives CDR1 MNHEY, CDR2 SVGEGT. This CDR3 region has 14 residues. The germline V and J ends were trimmed by 2 bases and 6 bases, with 10 bases remaining between them. The data were produced by immunoSEQ multiplex PCR, yet TCRdb's version contains in-frame clones alone and is incomplete. The sample includes approximately 250,000 clones, 70% to 90% seen only once; the top ten take approximately 2.5%. Participants' reported clinical history set cohort assignment. The data derive from a study of blood T cell repertoires in COVID-19.

The rearrangement links TRBV6-2 or TRBV6-3 to TRBJ1-4; D perhaps matches TRBD1 (6 bases). The TCR sequence derives from a woman in her forties with acute COVID-19. The specimen sequenced was PBMCs or T cells enriched from blood (not recorded which). CDR3: CASSYVWTDEKLFF. CDR3 nucleotide sequence: TGTGCCAGCAGTTACGTTTGGACAGATGAAAAACTGTTTTTT.